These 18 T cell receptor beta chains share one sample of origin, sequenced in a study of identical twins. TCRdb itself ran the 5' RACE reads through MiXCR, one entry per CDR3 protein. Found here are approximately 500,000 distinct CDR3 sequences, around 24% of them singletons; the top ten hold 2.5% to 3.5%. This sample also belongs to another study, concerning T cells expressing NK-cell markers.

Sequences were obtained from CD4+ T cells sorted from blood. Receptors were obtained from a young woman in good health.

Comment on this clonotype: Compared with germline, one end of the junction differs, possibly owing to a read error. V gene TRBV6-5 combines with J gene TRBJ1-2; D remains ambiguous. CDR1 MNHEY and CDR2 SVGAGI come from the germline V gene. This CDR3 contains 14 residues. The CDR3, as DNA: TGCGCCAGCAGTTACGCGACTTCCCCTGTTAGCTACACCTTC. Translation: CASSYATSPVSYTF.

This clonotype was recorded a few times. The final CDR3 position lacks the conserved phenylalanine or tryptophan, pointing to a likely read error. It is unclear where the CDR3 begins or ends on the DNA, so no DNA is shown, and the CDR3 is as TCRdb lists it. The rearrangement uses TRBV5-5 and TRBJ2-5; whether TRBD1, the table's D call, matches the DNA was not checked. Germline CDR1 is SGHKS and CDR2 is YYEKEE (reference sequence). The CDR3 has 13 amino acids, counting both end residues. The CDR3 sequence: CASSLGDWGRRIL.

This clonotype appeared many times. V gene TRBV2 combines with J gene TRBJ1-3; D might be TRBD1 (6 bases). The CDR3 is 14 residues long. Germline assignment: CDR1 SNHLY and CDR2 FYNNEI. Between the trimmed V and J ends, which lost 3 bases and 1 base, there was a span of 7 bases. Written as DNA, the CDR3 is TGTGCCAGCAGTGAGCAGGGGTCTGGAAACACCATATATTTT. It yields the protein CASSEQGSGNTIYF.

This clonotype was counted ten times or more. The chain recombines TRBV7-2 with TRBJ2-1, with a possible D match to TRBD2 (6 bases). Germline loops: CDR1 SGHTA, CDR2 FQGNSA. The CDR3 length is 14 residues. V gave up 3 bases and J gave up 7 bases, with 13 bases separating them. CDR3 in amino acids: CASSFGTLRNEQFF. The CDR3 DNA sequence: TGTGCCAGCAGCTTCGGGACTCTTCGTAATGAGCAGTTCTTC.

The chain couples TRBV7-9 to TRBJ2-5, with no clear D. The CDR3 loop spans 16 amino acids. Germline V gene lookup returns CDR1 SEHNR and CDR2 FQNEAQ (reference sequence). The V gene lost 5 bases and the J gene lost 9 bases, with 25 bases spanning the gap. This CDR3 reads CASSPSRDSKTEAQYF. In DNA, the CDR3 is TGTGCCAGCAGCCCCTCCCGAGACTCAAAAACCGAGGCCCAGTACTTC.

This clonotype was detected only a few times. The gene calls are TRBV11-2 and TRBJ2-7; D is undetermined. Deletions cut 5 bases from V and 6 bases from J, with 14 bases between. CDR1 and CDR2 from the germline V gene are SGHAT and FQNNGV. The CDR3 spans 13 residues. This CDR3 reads CASSLPGLFEQYF. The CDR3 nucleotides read TGTGCCAGCAGCCTCCCGGGCCTTTTCGAGCAGTACTTC.

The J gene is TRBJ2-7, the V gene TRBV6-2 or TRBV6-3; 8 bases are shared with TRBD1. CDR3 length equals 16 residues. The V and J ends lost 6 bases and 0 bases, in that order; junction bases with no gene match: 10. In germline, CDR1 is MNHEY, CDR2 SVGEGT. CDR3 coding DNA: TGTGCCAGCAGCCTACCCCGGGACAGGAGCTCCTACGAGCAGTACTTC. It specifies CASSLPRDRSSYEQYF.

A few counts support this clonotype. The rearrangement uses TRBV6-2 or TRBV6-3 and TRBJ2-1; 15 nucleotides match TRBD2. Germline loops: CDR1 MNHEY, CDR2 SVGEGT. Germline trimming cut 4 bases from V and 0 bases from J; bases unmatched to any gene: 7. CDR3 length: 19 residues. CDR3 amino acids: CASSFRTSGRGSSYNEQFF. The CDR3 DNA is TGTGCCAGCAGTTTCCGGACTAGCGGGAGGGGAAGCTCCTACAATGAGCAGTTCTTC.

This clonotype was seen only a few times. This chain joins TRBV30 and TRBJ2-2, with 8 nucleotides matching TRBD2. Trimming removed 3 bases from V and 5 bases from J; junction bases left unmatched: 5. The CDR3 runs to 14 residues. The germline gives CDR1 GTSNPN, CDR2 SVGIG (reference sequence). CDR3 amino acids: CAWSRLAQTGELFF. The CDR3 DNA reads TGTGCCTGGAGCAGACTAGCGCAAACCGGGGAGCTGTTTTTT.

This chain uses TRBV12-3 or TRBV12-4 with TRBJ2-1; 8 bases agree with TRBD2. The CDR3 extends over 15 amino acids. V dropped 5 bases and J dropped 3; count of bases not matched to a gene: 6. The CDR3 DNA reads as TGTGCCAGCAGTCCTCCGGGGGGGCTCTACAATGAGCAGTTCTTC. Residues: CASSPPGGLYNEQFF.

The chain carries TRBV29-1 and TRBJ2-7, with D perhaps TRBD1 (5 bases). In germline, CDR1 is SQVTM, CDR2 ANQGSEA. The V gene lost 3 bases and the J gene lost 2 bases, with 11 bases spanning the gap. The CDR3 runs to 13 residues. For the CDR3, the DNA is TGCAGCGTTGAGGGGCCCCCTACCTACGAGCAGTACTTC. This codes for CSVEGPPTYEQYF.

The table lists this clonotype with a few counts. The CDR3 region has the DNA TGTGCCAGCAGCTCCGCGGGGAAGGGAAACACCGGGGAGCTGTTTTTT. It encodes CASSSAGKGNTGELFF. The chain combines TRBV5-5 with TRBJ2-2; D is possibly TRBD2 (6 bases). CDR1 is SGHKS and CDR2 is YYEKEE in the germline V gene (reference sequence). Trimming stripped 3 bases from V and 2 bases from J, with 14 bases between. The CDR3 has 16 residues.

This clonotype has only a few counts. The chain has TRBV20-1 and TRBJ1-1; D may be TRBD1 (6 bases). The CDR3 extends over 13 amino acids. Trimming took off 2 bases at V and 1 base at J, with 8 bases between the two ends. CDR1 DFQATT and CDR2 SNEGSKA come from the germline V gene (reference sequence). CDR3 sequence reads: CSARTGTNTEAFF. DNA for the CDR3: TGCAGTGCTAGAACAGGGACGAACACTGAAGCTTTCTTT.

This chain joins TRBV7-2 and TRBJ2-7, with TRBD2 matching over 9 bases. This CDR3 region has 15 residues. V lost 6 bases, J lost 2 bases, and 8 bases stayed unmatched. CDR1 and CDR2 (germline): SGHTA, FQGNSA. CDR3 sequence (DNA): TGTGCCAGCAGACCCAGCGGGGGGTCAACCTACGAGCAGTACTTC. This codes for CASRPSGGSTYEQYF. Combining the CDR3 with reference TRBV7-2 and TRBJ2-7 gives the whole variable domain GAGVSQSPSNKVTEKGKDVELRCDPISGHTALYWYRQSLGQGLEFLIYFQGNSAPDKSGLPSDRFSAERTGGSVSTLTIQRTQQEDSAVYLCASRPSGGSTYEQYFGPGTRLTVT.

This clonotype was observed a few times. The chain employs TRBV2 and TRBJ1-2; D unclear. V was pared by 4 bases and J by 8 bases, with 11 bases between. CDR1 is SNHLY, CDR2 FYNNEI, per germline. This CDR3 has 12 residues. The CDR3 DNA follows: TGTGCCAGCAGTGCCGGTGTGACGGGCTACACCTTC. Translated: CASSAGVTGYTF.

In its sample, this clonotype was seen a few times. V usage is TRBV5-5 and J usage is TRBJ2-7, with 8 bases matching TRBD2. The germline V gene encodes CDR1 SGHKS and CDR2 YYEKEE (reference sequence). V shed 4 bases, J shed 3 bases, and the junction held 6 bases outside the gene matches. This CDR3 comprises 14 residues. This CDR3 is CASSVQRENYEQYF. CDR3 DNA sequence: TGTGCCAGCAGCGTCCAGCGGGAGAACTACGAGCAGTACTTC.

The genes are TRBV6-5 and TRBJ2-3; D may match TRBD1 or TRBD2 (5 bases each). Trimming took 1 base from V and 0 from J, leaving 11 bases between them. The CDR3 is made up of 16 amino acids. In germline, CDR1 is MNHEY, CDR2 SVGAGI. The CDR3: CASSYFGASSTDTQYF. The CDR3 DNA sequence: TGTGCCAGCAGTTACTTCGGGGCTTCTAGCACAGATACGCAGTATTTT.

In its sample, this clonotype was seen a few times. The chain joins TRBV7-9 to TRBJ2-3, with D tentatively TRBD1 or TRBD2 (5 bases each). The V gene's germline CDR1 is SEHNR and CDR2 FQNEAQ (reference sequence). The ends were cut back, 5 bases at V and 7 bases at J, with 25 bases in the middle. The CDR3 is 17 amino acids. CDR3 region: CASSLGDERFRINTQYF. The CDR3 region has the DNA TGTGCCAGCAGCCTCGGGGACGAAAGGTTCCGAATAAATACGCAGTATTTT.